The T cell receptor (beta chain) described here comes from a study of CD8 T cells in Susac syndrome. This CDR3 contains 13 residues. CDR1 DFQATT and CDR2 SNEGSKA come from the germline V gene (reference sequence). V lost 0 bases and J lost 8, with 13 bases in between. It was with random hexamers that about 0.45 to 1 ug RNA was reverse transcribed. TCRdb re-derived calls from the immunoSEQ multiplex PCR reads in MiXCR, one entry per CDR3 protein. The data show 150,000 to 250,000 distinct CDR3 sequences, with nearly 95% seen just once and 0.093% held by the top ten. The chain employs TRBV20-1 and TRBJ1-2; no clear D gene. The sequence came from a human donor with multiple sclerosis. Material: CD4+ T cells from PBMCs. The CDR3 DNA reads TGCAGTGCTAGAGATATGGGGTATAGCGGCTACACCTTC. Protein: CSARDMGYSGYTF.